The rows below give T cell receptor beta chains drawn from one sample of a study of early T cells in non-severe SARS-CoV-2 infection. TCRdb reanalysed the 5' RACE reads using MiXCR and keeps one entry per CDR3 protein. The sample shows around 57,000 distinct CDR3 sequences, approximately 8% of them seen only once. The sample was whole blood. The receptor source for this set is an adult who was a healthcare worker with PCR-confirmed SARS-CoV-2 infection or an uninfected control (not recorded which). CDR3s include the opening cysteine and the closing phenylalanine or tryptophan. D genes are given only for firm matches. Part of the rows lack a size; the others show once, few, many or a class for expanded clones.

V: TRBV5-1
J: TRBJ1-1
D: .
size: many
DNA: TGCGCCAGCAGCTTATCGAACACTGAAGCTTTCTTT
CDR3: CASSLSNTEAFF

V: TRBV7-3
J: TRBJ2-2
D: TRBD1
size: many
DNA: TGTGCCAGCAGCTCCCGGACAGGGGGTTTAACCGGGGAGCTGTTTTTT
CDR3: CASSSRTGGLTGELFF

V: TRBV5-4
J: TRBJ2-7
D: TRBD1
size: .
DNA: TGTGCCAGCAGCCAACAGGGGGAATCCTACGAGCAGTACTTC
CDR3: CASSQQGESYEQYF

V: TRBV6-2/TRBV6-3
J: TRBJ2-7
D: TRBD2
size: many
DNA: TGTGCCAGCAGTGTCCCGGGACTACCCTACGAGCAGTACTTC
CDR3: CASSVPGLPYEQYF

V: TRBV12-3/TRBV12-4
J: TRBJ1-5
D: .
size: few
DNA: TGTGCCAGCAGTCTACACACTAGCAATCAGCCCCAGCATTTT
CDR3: CASSLHTSNQPQHF

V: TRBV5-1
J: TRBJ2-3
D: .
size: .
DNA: TGCGCCAGCAGCGTCACTCATAGCACAGATACGCAGTATTTT
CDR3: CASSVTHSTDTQYF

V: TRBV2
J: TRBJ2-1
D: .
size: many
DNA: TGTGCCAGCAACTACCCTTCAGGGGCATACAATGAGCAGTTCTTC
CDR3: CASNYPSGAYNEQFF

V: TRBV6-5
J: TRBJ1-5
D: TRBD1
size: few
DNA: TGTGCCAGCAGGGGACAGGGTCAGAATCAGCCCCAGCATTTT
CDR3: CASRGQGQNQPQHF

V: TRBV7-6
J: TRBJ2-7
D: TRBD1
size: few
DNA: TGTGCCAGCAGCTTAGAGGCAGGGGGCAGGAGTGGAACCTACGAGCAGTACTTC
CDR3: CASSLEAGGRSGTYEQYF

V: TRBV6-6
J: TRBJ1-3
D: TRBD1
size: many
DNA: TGTGCCAGCAGTTCGACGACAGGGGGTCCTGGAAACACCATATATTTT
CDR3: CASSSTTGGPGNTIYF

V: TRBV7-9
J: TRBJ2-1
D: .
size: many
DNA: TGTGCCAGCAGCCAATACGTGGGACCCAGAAATGAGCAGTTCTTC
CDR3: CASSQYVGPRNEQFF

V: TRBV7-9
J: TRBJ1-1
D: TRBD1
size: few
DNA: TGTGCCAGCAGTCCCCACGACAGGGGGAACACTGAAGCTTTCTTT
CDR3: CASSPHDRGNTEAFF

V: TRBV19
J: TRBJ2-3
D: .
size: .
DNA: TGTGCCAGCCGAGGGTGGGGCGCCACAGATACGCAGTATTTT
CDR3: CASRGWGATDTQYF

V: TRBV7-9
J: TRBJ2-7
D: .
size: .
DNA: TGTGCCAGCACAGCGGCGGCAGGGGCCCTCGTCGTGTCCTACGAGCAGTACTTC
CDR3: CASTAAAGALVVSYEQYF

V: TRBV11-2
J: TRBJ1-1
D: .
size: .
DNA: TGTGCCAGCAGCTTAGAAGTCAGGTCTGGGAACACTGAAGCTTTCTTT
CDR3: CASSLEVRSGNTEAFF

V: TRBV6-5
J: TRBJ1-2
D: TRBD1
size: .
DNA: TGTGCCAGCAGTTACACCCGTGACTGGACAGGGGATGGCTACACCTTC
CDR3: CASSYTRDWTGDGYTF

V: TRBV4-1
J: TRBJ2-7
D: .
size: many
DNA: TGCGCCAGCAGCCAAGAGCTCGGTCCCGGGAGCTCCTACGAGCAGTACTTC
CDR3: CASSQELGPGSSYEQYF

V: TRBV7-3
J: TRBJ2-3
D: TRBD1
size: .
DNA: TGTGCCAGCAGCCCGACAGGGAGCACAGATACGCAGTATTTT
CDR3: CASSPTGSTDTQYF

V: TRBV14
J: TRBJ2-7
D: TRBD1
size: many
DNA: TGTGCCAGCAGCCGACTAACTAACAGGGGCCACGAGCAGTACTTC
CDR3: CASSRLTNRGHEQYF

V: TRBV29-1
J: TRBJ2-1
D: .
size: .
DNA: TGCAGCGTTGGAGTTTTTGGCAGAAGACCCAATGAGCAGTTCTTC
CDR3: CSVGVFGRRPNEQFF

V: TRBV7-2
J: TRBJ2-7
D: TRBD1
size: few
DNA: TGTGCCAGCAGCTGGGACAGGGTGGGCTCCTACGAGCAGTACTTC
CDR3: CASSWDRVGSYEQYF

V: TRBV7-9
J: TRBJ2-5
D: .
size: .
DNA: TGTGCCAGCAGCCCGACAGTCCCGGACCAAGAGACCCAGTACTTC
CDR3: CASSPTVPDQETQYF

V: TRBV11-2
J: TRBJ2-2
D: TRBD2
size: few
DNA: TGTGCCAGCAGCAAACTGGGACTAGCGGGGAGGAACACCGGGGAGCTGTTTTTT
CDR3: CASSKLGLAGRNTGELFF

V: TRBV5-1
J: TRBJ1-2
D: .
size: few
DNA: TGCGCCAGCAGCTTGGGGCAGGCCCTCTCTAACTATGGCTACACCTTC
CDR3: CASSLGQALSNYGYTF

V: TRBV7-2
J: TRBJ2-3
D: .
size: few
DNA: TGTGCCAGCAGCTTAGCGGGGGTAGGACCCCCCACAGATACGCAGTATTTT
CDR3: CASSLAGVGPPTDTQYF

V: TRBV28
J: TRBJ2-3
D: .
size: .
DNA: TGTGCCAGCAGTGCGATATTACAGGGTTCGGCTACAGATACGCAGTATTTT
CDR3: CASSAILQGSATDTQYF

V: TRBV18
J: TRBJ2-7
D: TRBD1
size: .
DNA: TGTGCCAGCTCACCACAGGGACAGGCCGAGCAGTACTTC
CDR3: CASSPQGQAEQYF

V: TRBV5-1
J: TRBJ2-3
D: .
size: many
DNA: TGCGCCAGCAGCTTCAATTCCGGCGGGGTCACTAGCACAGATACGCAGTATTTT
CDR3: CASSFNSGGVTSTDTQYF

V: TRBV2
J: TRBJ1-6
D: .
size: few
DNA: TGTGCGTCCAGGAGGGAGGGAGCGGCGGTTAATTCACCCCTCCACTTT
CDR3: CASRREGAAVNSPLHF

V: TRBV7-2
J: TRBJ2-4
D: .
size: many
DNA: TGTGCCAGCAGCTTGACGGGAGTCGCCAAAAACATTCAGTACTTC
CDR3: CASSLTGVAKNIQYF

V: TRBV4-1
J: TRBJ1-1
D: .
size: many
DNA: TGCGCCAGCAGCACACAGGGACGCGCTTTCTTT
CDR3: CASSTQGRAFF

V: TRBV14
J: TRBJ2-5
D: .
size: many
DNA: TGTGCCAGCAGCCAAGATCGGTCGGGGCCGCGGGAGACCCAGTACTTC
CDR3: CASSQDRSGPRETQYF

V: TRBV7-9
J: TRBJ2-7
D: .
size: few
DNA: TGTGCCAGCAGCTCCTTTGGGACACCTGCCTACGAGCAGTACTTC
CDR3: CASSSFGTPAYEQYF

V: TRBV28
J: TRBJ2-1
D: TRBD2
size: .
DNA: TGTGCCAGCAGTTCGACTAGCGGGAGCTCCTACAATGAGCAGTTCTTC
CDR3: CASSSTSGSSYNEQFF

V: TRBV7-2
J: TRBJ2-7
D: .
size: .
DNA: TGTGCCAGCAGGTCAGGGGGGAGCGAGCAGTACTTC
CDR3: CASRSGGSEQYF

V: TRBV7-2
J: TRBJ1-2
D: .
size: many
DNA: TGTGCCAGCAGCTTAGCCAGGGACTATGGCTACACCTTC
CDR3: CASSLARDYGYTF

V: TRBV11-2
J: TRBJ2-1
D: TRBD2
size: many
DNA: TGTGCCAGCAGCTTTCAGACTAGCGGGACGGGTTTCTTC
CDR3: CASSFQTSGTGFF

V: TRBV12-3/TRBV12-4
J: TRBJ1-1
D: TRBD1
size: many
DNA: TGTGCCAGCAGGCCCCCCGGGACAGGGGCCACTGAAGCTTTCTTT
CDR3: CASRPPGTGATEAFF

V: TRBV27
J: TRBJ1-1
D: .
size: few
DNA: TGTGCCAGCAGTTTAAGGATCCCCCAGATGAACACTGAAGCTTTCTTT
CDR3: CASSLRIPQMNTEAFF

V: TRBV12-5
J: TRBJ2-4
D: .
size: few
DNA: TGTGCTAGTGGTTTGGGACAGGCCAAAAACATTCAGTACTTC
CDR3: CASGLGQAKNIQYF

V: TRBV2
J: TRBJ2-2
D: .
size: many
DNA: TGTGCCAGCAGTGAACGGACGCCCGGGGAGCTGTTTTTT
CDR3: CASSERTPGELFF

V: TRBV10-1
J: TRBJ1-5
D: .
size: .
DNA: TGCGCCAGCAGTGAGGGAGGCTCCTGCCAAATAGGAGGTAGCAATCAGCCCCAGCATTTT
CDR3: CASSEGGSCQIGGSNQPQHF

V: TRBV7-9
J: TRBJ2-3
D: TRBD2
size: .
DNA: TGTGCCAGCAGCGAGGGACTAGGGAGCACAGATACGCAGTATTTT
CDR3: CASSEGLGSTDTQYF

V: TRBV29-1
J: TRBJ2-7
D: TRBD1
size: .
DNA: TGCAGCGTTGAGGACAGGGCCTACGAGCAGTACTTC
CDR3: CSVEDRAYEQYF

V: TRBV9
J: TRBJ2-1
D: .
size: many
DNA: TGTGCCAGCAGCGGGACGGTGGCCCACAATGAGCAGTTCTTC
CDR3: CASSGTVAHNEQFF

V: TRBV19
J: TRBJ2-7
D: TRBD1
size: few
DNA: TGTGCCAGTAGTAACAGGGGGGCCTACGAGCAGTACTTC
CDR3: CASSNRGAYEQYF

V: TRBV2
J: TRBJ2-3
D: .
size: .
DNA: TGTGCCAGCAGTGACGGACAGCTTAGCACAGATACGCAGTATTTT
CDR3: CASSDGQLSTDTQYF

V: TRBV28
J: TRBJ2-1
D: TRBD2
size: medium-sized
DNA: TGTGCCACCTCCTTGGGACTAGCGGGAGAAAATGAGCAGTTCTTC
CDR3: CATSLGLAGENEQFF

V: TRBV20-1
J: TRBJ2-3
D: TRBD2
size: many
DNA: TGCAGTGCTAGCCGCGGGGGGACCGTTAGCACAGATACGCAGTATTTT
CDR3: CSASRGGTVSTDTQYF

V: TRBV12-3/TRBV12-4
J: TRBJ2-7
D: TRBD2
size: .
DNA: TGTGCCAGCAGCCTTCTAGCGGGCTACGAGCAGTACTTC
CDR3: CASSLLAGYEQYF

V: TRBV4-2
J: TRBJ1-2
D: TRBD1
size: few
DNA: TGTGCCAGCACGCCCATTGACAGGGGGCGCGGCTATGGCTACACCTTC
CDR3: CASTPIDRGRGYGYTF

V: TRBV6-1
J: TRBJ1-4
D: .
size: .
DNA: TGTGCCAGCAGTGAAGTGAGCAGGGACGGTGAAAAACTGTTTTTT
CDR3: CASSEVSRDGEKLFF

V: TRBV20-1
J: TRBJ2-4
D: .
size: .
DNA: TGCAGTGTAGGGGTTCAGTACTTC
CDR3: CSVGVQYF

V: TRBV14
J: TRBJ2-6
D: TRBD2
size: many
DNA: TGTGCCAGCAGCAGCGGGGGTGGGGCCAACGTCCTGACTTTC
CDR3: CASSSGGGANVLTF

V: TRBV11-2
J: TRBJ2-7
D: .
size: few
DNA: TGTGCCAGCACCCACAGGGCCTCCTACGAGCAGTACTTC
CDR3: CASTHRASYEQYF

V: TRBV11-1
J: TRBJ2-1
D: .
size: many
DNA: TGTGCCAGCAGCTTACCACCCAACAATGAGCAGTTCTTC
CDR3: CASSLPPNNEQFF

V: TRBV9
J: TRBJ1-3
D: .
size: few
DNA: TGTGCCAGCAGCGTATCCGGACAGTCCTCTGGAAACACCATATATTTT
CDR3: CASSVSGQSSGNTIYF

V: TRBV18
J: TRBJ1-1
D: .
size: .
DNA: TGTGCCAGCTCACCGGGGGTGCGAACTGAAGCTTTCTTT
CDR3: CASSPGVRTEAFF

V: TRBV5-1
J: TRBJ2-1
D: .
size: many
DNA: TGCGCCAGCAGTTTGGGAAACAGGGAAGAATCCTACAATGAGCAGTTCTTC
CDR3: CASSLGNREESYNEQFF

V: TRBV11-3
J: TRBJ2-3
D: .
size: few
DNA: TGTGCCAGCAGCTTAGACCCACCCCGTAGCGGTAGCACAGATACGCAGTATTTT
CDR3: CASSLDPPRSGSTDTQYF